The T cell receptor (beta chain) described here comes from a study of shared clonotypes between healthy human individuals. The assay was immunoSEQ multiplex PCR, and TCRdb's table has in-frame clones only and misses some. The sample includes about 2.3 million clones, 85% to 95% of them seen just once. This TCR was sampled from a man aged 18 to 30 in good health. Some clones in this sample may be carry-over from other donors' samples. Sequencing was performed on naive CD4+ T cells from PBMCs. Subset: CD45RA+ positively selected.

This CDR3 reads CASSFSFGEQFF. The CDR3 DNA reads TGTGCCAGCAGCTTTAGCTTCGGCGAGCAGTTCTTC. The chain joins TRBV7-2 to TRBJ2-1; unclear D gene. Germline loops: CDR1 SGHTA, CDR2 FQGNSA. This CDR3 region has 12 residues. V was shortened by 3 bases and J by 10 bases, with 10 bases between the two germline ends.